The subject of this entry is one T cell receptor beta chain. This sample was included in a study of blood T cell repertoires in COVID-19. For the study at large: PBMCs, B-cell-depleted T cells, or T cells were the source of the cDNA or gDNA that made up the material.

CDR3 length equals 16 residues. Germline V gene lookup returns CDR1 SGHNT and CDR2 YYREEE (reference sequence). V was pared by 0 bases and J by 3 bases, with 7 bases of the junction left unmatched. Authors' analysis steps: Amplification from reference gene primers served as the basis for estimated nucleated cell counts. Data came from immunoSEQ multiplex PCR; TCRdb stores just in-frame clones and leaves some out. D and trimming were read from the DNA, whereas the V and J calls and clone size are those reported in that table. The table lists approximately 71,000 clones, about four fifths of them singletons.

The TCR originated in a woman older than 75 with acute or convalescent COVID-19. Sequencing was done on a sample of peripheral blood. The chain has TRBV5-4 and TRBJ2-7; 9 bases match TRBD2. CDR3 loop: CASSLGSGGPYYEQYF. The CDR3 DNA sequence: TGTGCCAGCAGCTTGGGTAGCGGGGGTCCCTACTACGAGCAGTACTTC.